This TCR beta chain was sequenced in a study of blood T cells in healthy people across ages. Study observations and caveats: Older age went with lower TCR beta diversity per million T cells, in a roughly linear way. Reliance upon unsorted PBMCs precluded definitive naive versus antigen-experienced comparison.

This clonotype was recorded only once. As yet, its antigen is unknown. This could be a read error, since a much larger clone is one nucleotide away. A sample-barcoded 5' primer and a J-beta primer mix were used in a second PCR of roughly 7 to 12 cycles. TCRdb independently ran MiXCR on the 5' RACE reads; one entry per CDR3 protein. The repertoire holds about 1.6 million distinct CDR3 sequences, with roughly a third as singletons. The CDR3 has 18 amino acids. Germline V gene sequence: CDR1 MGHRA, CDR2 YSYEKL. Extractions gave at least 5 micrograms of total RNA per sample. The V call is TRBV4-1, the J call TRBJ2-7, with 10 bases that match TRBD2. The source of this sequence is a woman aged 25 to 39 in good health. The sample taken for sequencing was blood. The CDR3 nucleotides are TGCGCCGGCAGCCAAGATTTCCTAGCGGGGGATCATTCCTACGAGCAGTACTTC. Translation: CAGSQDFLAGDHSYEQYF.